This T cell receptor beta chain was retrieved from a study of neurological immune-mediated disorders. Study background: Multiple sclerosis patients numbered roughly 34, of whom about 30 were relapsing-remitting and 3 secondary progressive.

Germline V gives CDR1 MNHEY, CDR2 SMNVEV (reference sequence). The V and J ends lost 4 bases and 8 bases, in that order; junction bases with no gene match: 8. The CDR3 is 15 residues long. Study-wide findings and caveats: HTLV-1-associated myelopathy showed the most TCR clonal expansion; multiple sclerosis the least, below healthy controls.

This clonotype was counted many times. Its antigen is unidentified. TCRdb reprocessed the 5' RACE reads via MiXCR and lists one record per CDR3 protein. Among about 95,000 distinct CDR3 sequences listed, 3.5% were seen once. V is TRBV27 and J is TRBJ2-1; 10 bases are a match to TRBD2. The sequence came from a woman aged 18-29 years with multiple sclerosis. Sequencing was performed on PBMCs. The CDR3 loop reads CASSSPSGRGDEQFF. The DNA of the CDR3 is TGTGCCAGCAGTTCCCCCAGCGGGAGGGGGGATGAGCAGTTCTTC.